A single sample gave rise to the 10 T cell receptor beta chains below, sequenced in a study of cytomegalovirus exposure and HLA in healthy donors. Produced via immunoSEQ multiplex PCR; TCRdb's table is partial and in-frame only. The repertoire holds 130,000 to 150,000 clones, with roughly 86% as singletons. The source material was PBMCs. These receptors all come from a woman aged 25-40 years in good health and CMV-seronegative.

The chain uses TRBV13 and TRBJ2-7; the D gene is possibly TRBD2 (5 bases). Trimming removed 2 bases at V and 1 base at J, with 15 bases between. The CDR3 consists of 16 residues. The V gene's germline CDR1 is PRHDT and CDR2 FYEKMQ (reference sequence). The CDR3 bases are TGTGCCAGCAGCTTACTAGTCAGCGGAAATTCCTACGAGCAGTACTTC. Its translation is CASSLLVSGNSYEQYF.

This clone has just a few counts. The chain couples TRBV19 to TRBJ1-1; no clear D gene. CDR3 length: 15 amino acids. V was cut by 6 bases and J by 0 bases, with 14 bases left in between. The germline V gene has CDR1 LNHDA and CDR2 SQIVND (reference sequence). Written as DNA, the CDR3 is TGTGCCAGTAGCGAAAGAGGGCGGTTGAACACTGAAGCTTTCTTT. This gives the protein CASSERGRLNTEAFF. Together with reference TRBV19 and TRBJ1-1, the CDR3 gives the full variable domain: DGGITQSPKYLFRKEGQNVTLSCEQNLNHDAMYWYRQDPGQGLRLIYYSQIVNDFQKGDIAEGYSVSREKKESFPLTVTSAQKNPTAFYLCASSERGRLNTEAFFGQGTRLTVV.

The gene calls are TRBV7-3 and TRBJ2-6; TRBD2 matches 10 bases. Per the germline V gene, CDR1 is SGHTA and CDR2 is FQGTGA. The ends lost 8 bases at V and 0 bases at J; junction bases unmatched: 16. CDR3 length: 20 residues. The CDR3 DNA reads TGTGCCAGCGCGCCCCGACTGCTAGCGGGGGACCCCTCTGGGGCCAACGTCCTGACTTTC. It translates to CASAPRLLAGDPSGANVLTF.

A few counts support this clone. The chain has TRBV6-4 and TRBJ1-6, with TRBD1 matching over 11 bases. The CDR3 runs to 14 residues. Germline loops: CDR1 MRHNA, CDR2 SNTAGT. Germline trimming cut 2 bases from V and 9 bases from J; bases unmatched to any gene: 0. This CDR3 reads CASSDGTGGSPLHF. The CDR3, as DNA: TGTGCCAGCAGTGACGGGACAGGGGGTTCACCCCTCCACTTT.

V is TRBV7-2 and J is TRBJ1-1; D unresolved. Germline CDR1 is SGHTA and CDR2 is FQGNSA. The CDR3 has 14 amino acids. The V gene lost 1 base and the J gene lost 10 bases, with 16 bases spanning the gap. The CDR3 nucleotides are TGTGCCAGCAGCTTAGACGGTACCATAAGAATAGCTTTCTTT. Translation: CASSLDGTIRIAFF.

This chain connects TRBV10-3 to TRBJ2-5; D call uncertain. Between the trimmed V and J ends, which lost 0 bases and 7 bases, there was a span of 18 bases. This CDR3 region has 16 residues. The germline gives CDR1 ENHRY, CDR2 SYGVKD. The CDR3 sequence: CAISESSLGLSGTQYF. The CDR3 DNA reads TGTGCCATCAGTGAGTCGAGTTTAGGTTTGTCGGGGACCCAGTACTTC.

The chain is built from TRBV28 and TRBJ2-1, with D possibly matching TRBD2 (5 bases). Looked up from germline, CDR1 is MDHEN and CDR2 is SYDVKM. Trimming took off 5 bases at V and 13 bases at J, with 15 bases between the two ends. This CDR3 is built from 12 residues. The CDR3, as DNA: TGTGCCAGCAGTCTACCTTCGGGGAGCCAGTTCTTC. This sequence encodes CASSLPSGSQFF.

The chain uses TRBV10-3 and TRBJ2-1; 14 bases fit TRBD2. The CDR3 has 15 amino acids. Trimming at V came to 6 bases and at J to 7 bases, leaving 5 bases not matched to a gene. Germline values: CDR1 ENHRY, CDR2 SYGVKD. CDR3 in amino acids: CAIRGLAGAGNEQFF. The CDR3 region has the DNA TGTGCCATCAGGGGACTAGCGGGGGCCGGGAATGAGCAGTTCTTC.

The chain couples TRBV6-5 to TRBJ2-7, with TRBD1 matching 10 bases. This CDR3 region has 14 residues. The V gene's germline CDR1 is MNHEY and CDR2 SVGAGI. The J segment lost 3 bases and the V segment lost 6 bases, leaving 5 bases of the junction unmatched. In nucleotides, the CDR3 is TGTGCCAGCAGCCGACGGACAGGGGGCTACGAGCAGTACTTC. It yields the protein CASSRRTGGYEQYF.

The chain is built from TRBV7-4 and TRBJ1-1; weak D call: TRBD1 (5 bases). Germline loops: CDR1 SGHVT, CDR2 SQSDAQ. This CDR3 comprises 14 residues. Trimming removed 4 bases at V and 3 bases at J, with 12 bases between. In DNA, the CDR3 is TGTGCCAGCAGCTCCTCTGGGGGGTACACTGAAGCTTTCTTT. This gives the protein CASSSSGGYTEAFF.